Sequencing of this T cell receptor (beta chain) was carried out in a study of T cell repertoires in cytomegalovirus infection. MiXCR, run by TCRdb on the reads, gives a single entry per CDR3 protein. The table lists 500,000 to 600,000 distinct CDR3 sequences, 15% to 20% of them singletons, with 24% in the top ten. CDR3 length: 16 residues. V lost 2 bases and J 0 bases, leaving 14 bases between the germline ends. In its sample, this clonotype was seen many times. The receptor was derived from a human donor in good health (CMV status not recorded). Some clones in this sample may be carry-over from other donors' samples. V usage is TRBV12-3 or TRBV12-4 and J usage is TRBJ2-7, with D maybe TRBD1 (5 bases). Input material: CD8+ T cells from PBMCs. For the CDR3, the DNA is TGTGCCAGCAGTTTACCCCCAGTGGGGCCCTCCTACGAGCAGTACTTC. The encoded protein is CASSLPPVGPSYEQYF.